This TCR beta chain was obtained from a study of cytotoxic CD8 clonotypes in ibrutinib-treated CLL. Study-level background: An average of about 260,000 productive templates and 94,082 productive rearrangements was obtained per sample.

Some clones are missing from TCRdb's copy, which holds only in-frame ones; the method was immunoSEQ multiplex PCR. Of some 300,000 clones listed, roughly 85% are singletons. The CDR3 spans 17 residues. Germline assignment: CDR1 MNHEY and CDR2 SMNVEV (reference sequence). V lost 2 bases to trimming and J lost 1 base, with 18 bases between them. The J gene is TRBJ2-7, the V gene TRBV27; weak D call: TRBD1 (6 bases). The TCR comes from a human donor with chronic lymphocytic leukemia. The specimen was PBMCs, collected before ibrutinib treatment. The CDR3 protein is CASSLIPLRTGSYEQYF. The CDR3 region has the DNA TGTGCCAGCAGTTTAATCCCCCTGCGCACAGGGTCCTACGAGCAGTACTTC.